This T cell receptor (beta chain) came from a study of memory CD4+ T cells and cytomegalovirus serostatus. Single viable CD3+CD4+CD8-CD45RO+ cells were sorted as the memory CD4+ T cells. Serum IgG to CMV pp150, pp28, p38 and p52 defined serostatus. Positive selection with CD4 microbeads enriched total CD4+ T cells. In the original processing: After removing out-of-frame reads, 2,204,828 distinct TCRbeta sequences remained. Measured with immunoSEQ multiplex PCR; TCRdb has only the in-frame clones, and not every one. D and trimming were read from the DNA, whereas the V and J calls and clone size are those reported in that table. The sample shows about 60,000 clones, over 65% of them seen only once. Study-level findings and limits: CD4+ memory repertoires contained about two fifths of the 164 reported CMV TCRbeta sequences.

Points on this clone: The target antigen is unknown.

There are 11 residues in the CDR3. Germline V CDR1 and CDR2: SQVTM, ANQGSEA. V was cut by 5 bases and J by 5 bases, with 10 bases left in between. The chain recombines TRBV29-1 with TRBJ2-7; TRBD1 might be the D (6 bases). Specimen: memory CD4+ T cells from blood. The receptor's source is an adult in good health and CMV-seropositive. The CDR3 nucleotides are TGCAGCGTTCAACAGGGCAACGAGCAGTACGTC. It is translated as CSVQQGNEQYV.